This TCR beta chain was profiled in a study of blood T cell repertoires in COVID-19. As for the study in general: The United States, Italy and Spain supplied acute and convalescent COVID-19 samples. Sample material is recorded as cDNA or gDNA derived from T cells, B-cell-depleted T cells, or PBMCs.

Germline V CDR1 and CDR2: KGHDR, SFDVKD. This CDR3 contains 14 residues. Trimming removed 3 bases from V and 1 base from J, with 3 bases in between. Under the authors' procedure: Amplification with reference gene primers provided the estimates of nucleated cell counts. Libraries were prepared by immunoSEQ multiplex PCR; TCRdb keeps only in-frame clonotypes and omits some of them. For V, J and clone size, that table is used; D and trimming come from the DNA. The sample yields 70,000 to 95,000 clones, roughly 92% seen once. The gene calls are TRBV24-1 and TRBJ2-6, with D uncertain. The sample taken for sequencing was peripheral blood. The sequence came from a woman in her fifties or sixties with active COVID-19. Written as DNA, the CDR3 is TGTGCCACCAGTGATCCTTCTGGGGCCAACGTCCTGACTTTC. It is translated as CATSDPSGANVLTF.